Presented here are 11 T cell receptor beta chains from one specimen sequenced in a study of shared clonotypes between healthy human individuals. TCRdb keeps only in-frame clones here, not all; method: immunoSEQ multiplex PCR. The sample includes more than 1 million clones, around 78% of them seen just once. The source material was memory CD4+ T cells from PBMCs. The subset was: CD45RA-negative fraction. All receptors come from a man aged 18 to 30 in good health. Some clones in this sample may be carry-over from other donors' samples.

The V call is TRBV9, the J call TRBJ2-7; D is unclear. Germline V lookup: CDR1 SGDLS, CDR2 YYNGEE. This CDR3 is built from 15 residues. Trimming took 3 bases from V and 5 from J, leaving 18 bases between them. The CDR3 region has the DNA TGTGCCAGCAGCGCATCAGCGATCGGTTGGGACGAGCAGTACTTC. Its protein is CASSASAIGWDEQYF.

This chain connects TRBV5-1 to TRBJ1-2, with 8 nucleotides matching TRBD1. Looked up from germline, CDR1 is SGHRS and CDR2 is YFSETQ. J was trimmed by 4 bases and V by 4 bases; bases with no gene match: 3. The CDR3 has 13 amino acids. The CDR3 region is CASSGGTGYGYTF. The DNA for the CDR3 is TGCGCCAGCAGCGGGGGGACAGGCTATGGCTACACCTTC.

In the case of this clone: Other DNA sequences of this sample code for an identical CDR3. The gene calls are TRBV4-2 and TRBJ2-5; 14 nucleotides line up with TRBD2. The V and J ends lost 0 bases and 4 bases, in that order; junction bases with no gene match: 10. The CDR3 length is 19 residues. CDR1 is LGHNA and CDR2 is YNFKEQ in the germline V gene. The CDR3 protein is CASSQEGPGLAGVRETQYF. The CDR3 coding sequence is TGTGCCAGCAGCCAAGAGGGGCCGGGACTAGCGGGAGTACGAGAGACCCAGTACTTC.

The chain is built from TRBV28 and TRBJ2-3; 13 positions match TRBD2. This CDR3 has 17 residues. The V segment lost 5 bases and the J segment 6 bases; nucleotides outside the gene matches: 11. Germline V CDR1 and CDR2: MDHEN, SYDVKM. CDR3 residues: CASSGLAGARGWDTQYF. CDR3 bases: TGTGCCAGCAGTGGACTAGCGGGAGCGAGAGGGTGGGATACGCAGTATTTT.

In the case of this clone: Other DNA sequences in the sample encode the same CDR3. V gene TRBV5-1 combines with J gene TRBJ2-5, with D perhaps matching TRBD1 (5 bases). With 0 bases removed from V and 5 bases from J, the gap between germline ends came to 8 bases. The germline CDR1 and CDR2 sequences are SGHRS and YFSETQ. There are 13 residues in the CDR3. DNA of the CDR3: TGCGCCAGCAGCTTGGAGGGGTCCGAGACCCAGTACTTC. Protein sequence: CASSLEGSETQYF.

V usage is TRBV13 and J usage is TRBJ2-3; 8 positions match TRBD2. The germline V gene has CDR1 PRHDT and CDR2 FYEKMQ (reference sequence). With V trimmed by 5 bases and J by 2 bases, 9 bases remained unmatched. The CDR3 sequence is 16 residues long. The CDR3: CASSPGGGSLTDTQYF. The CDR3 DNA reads TGTGCCAGCAGCCCCGGGGGGGGATCACTCACAGATACGCAGTATTTT.

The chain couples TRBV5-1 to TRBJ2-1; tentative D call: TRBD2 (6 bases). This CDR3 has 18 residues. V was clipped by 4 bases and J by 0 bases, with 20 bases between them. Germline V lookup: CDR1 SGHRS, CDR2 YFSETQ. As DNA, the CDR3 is TGCGCCAGCAGCCCGGAGGGGCGGACTACCCCCTCCTACAATGAGCAGTTCTTC. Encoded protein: CASSPEGRTTPSYNEQFF.

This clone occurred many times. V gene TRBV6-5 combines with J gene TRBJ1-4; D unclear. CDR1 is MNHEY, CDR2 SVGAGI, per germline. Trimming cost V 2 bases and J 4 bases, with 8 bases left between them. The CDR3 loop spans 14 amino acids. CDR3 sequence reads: CASSYNRVNEKLFF. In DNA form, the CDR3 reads TGTGCCAGCAGTTACAACCGGGTTAATGAAAAACTGTTTTTT.

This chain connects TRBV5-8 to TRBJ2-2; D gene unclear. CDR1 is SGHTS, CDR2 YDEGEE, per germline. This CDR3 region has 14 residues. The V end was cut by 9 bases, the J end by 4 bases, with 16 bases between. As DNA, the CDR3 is TGTGCCACAAACCCCGACTTAGGCACCGGGGAGCTGTTTTTT. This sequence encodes CATNPDLGTGELFF.

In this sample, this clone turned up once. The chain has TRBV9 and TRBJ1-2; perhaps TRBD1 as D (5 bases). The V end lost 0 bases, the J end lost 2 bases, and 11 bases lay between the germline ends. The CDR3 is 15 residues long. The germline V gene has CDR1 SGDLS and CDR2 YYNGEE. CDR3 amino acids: CASSVGGTENYGYTF. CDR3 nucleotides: TGTGCCAGCAGCGTAGGTGGGACTGAGAACTATGGCTACACCTTC.

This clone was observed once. The DNA of the CDR3 is TGTGCCACTCGGGGCGTGAGCTCCTACGAGCAGTACTTC. Translation: CATRGVSSYEQYF. The rearrangement joins TRBV6-1 to TRBJ2-7; D tentatively fits TRBD1 or TRBD2 (5 bases each). This CDR3 spans 13 amino acids. Trimming removed 10 bases from V and 0 bases from J, with 13 bases in between. Looked up from germline, CDR1 is MNHNS and CDR2 is SASEGT.